The 7 T cell receptor beta chains listed next were all sequenced from one sample in a study of blood T cell repertoires in COVID-19. Using immunoSEQ multiplex PCR, the repertoire was profiled, and TCRdb retains in-frame clones only, with some absent. Found here are approximately 210,000 clones, roughly 81% of them singletons; the top ten hold approximately 5%. Sample: peripheral blood. The receptors shown here come from a woman in her seventies with active or convalescent COVID-19.

The CDR3 protein is CASSREDRVLRGTGELFF. The CDR3 nucleotides read TGCGCCAGCAGCCGGGAGGACAGGGTTTTGAGGGGCACCGGGGAGCTGTTTTTT. The rearrangement joins TRBV4-1 to TRBJ2-2, with 8 bases aligning to TRBD1. Germline values: CDR1 MGHRA, CDR2 YSYEKL. The CDR3 is 18 residues long. V was pared by 4 bases and J by 4 bases, with 14 bases of the junction left unmatched.

In the case of this clone: At one end, the junction sequence differs from germline, possibly due to a read error. The CDR3 spells CASSLGLAGVPRIF. As DNA, the CDR3 is TGTGCCAGCAGCTTGGGACTAGCGGGAGTGCCTCGGATCTTC. The chain combines TRBV5-5 with TRBJ2-1; TRBD2 matches 12 bases. This CDR3 is 14 amino acids long. Germline V gene sequence: CDR1 SGHKS, CDR2 YYEKEE (reference sequence). The whole variable domain, remainder taken from reference TRBV5-5 and TRBJ2-1, is DAGVTQSPTHLIKTRGQQVTLRCSPISGHKSVSWYQQVLGQGPQFIFQYYEKEERGRGNFPDRFSARQFPNYSSELNVNALLLGDSALYLCASSLGLAGVPRIFGPGTRLTVL.

V usage is TRBV27 and J usage is TRBJ2-1, with 8 bases that match TRBD2. This CDR3 is 16 amino acids long. The trim removed 2 bases at V and 6 bases at J, leaving 9 bases unmatched. Per germline, CDR1 MNHEY and CDR2 SMNVEV (reference sequence). CDR3 nucleotide sequence: TGTGCCAGCAGTTTACCTGGGCTAGCGGGCCCCAATGAGCAGTTCTTC. Translated: CASSLPGLAGPNEQFF.

V gene TRBV7-2 combines with J gene TRBJ2-1; TRBD2 matches 10 bases. Germline CDR1 SGHTA, CDR2 FQGNSA. With V trimmed by 5 bases and J by 9 bases, 10 bases remained unmatched. This CDR3 contains 15 residues. The chain's CDR3 is CASSRGLAGVSEQFF. The CDR3 bases are TGTGCCAGCAGCCGGGGCCTAGCGGGAGTGAGTGAGCAGTTCTTC.

The chain joins TRBV28 to TRBJ2-5; 12 bases match TRBD2. The CDR3 spans 17 residues. Losses at the gene ends were 1 base for V and 4 bases for J; bases not matched to a gene: 7. Germline assignment: CDR1 MDHEN and CDR2 SYDVKM. The chain's CDR3 is CASSLSPSGRARETQYF. The CDR3 nucleotides are TGTGCCAGCAGTTTATCCCCTAGCGGGAGGGCCCGAGAGACCCAGTACTTC.

CDR3 DNA sequence: TGTGCCAGCAGTTTATCGATCGGGACAATAACAGGTCAGCCCCAGCATTTT. Amino acids: CASSLSIGTITGQPQHF. The V call is TRBV27, the J call TRBJ1-5; the D gene is possibly TRBD1 (6 bases). V was shortened by 0 bases and J by 6 bases, with 18 bases between the two germline ends. This CDR3 comprises 17 residues. CDR1 MNHEY and CDR2 SMNVEV come from the germline V gene (reference sequence).

The chain recombines TRBV6-5 with TRBJ2-1; 8 bases are shared with TRBD2. After removal of 6 bases from V and 8 bases from J, the junction contained 9 bases not matched to a gene. In germline, CDR1 is MNHEY, CDR2 SVGAGI. CDR3 length: 14 residues. In nucleotides, the CDR3 is TGTGCCAGCAGGCCTGTTGCGGGAGGCTATGAGCAGTTCTTC. This gives the protein CASRPVAGGYEQFF.